This T cell receptor beta chain was recorded in a study of identical twins. This clonotype appeared many times. Its matching antigen is unknown. The study, taken as a whole, reports: Models underestimated out-of-frame TCR alpha sharing in monozygotic twins. Less excess twin sharing appeared in beta out-of-frame sequences. Insertions were fewer in abundant cord blood beta clonotypes, whereas memory repertoires showed none of this pattern.

Trimming shortened V by 2 bases and J by 9 bases, and 11 bases separated the two germline ends. Germline V gene data show CDR1 as SGHVS and CDR2 as FQNEAQ. This CDR3 region has 13 residues. Template switching added a universal primer site, and cDNA bore unique molecular identifiers. TCRdb called the 5' RACE reads again in MiXCR, with one record for every CDR3 protein. Found here are roughly 240,000 distinct CDR3 sequences, about 7% of them singletons; the top ten hold about 3.6%. Another study also made use of these data, one on yellow fever vaccine responses in identical twins.

The chain carries TRBV7-8 and TRBJ1-5; weak D call: TRBD1 (5 bases). The origin of this receptor is a woman aged 18-29 years in good health. The sequenced sample consisted of memory (CD45RO+) T cells sorted from blood. CDR3 bases: TGTGCCAGCAGCTTATGGGGCTCGTCGCCCCAGCATTTT. Translated, it gives CASSLWGSSPQHF.